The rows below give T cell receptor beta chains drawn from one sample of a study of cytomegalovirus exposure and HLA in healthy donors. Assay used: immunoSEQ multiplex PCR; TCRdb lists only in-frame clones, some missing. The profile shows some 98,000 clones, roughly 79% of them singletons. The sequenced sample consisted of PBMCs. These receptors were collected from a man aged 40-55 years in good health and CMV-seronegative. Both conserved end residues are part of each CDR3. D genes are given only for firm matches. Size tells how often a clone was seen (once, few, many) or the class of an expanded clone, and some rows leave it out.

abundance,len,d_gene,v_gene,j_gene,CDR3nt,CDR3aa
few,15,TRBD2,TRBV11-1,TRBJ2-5,TGTGCCAGCAGCTATCAGCGGGGGGCCAGGGAGACCCAGTACTTC,CASSYQRGARETQYF
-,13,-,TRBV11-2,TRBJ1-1,TGTGCCAGCAGCCCAAACACGAACACTGAAGCTTTCTTT,CASSPNTNTEAFF
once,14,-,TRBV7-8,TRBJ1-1,TGTGCCAGCAGCCGGGGGGGAAAAGGGACTGAAGCTTTCTTT,CASSRGGKGTEAFF
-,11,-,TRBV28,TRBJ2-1,TGTGCCAGCAGTTCAGACAATGAGCAGTTCTTC,CASSSDNEQFF
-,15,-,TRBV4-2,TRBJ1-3,TGTGCCAGCAGCCAGAACAGGGCTGCGGGAAACACCATATATTTT,CASSQNRAAGNTIYF
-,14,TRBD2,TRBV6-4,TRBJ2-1,TGTGCCAGCAGTGACTGGGCGGGAGTAAGTGAGCAGTTCTTC,CASSDWAGVSEQFF
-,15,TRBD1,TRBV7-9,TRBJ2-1,TGTGCCAGCAGCCTCCCCGGACAGGGTTACAATGAGCAGTTCTTC,CASSLPGQGYNEQFF
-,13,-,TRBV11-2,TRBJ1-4,TGTGCCACCACGGGACACGGTGTAGAAAAACTGTTTTTT,CATTGHGVEKLFF
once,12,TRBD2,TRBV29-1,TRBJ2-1,TGCAGCGTACCAAGCGGGAGGGGAGAAGGGTTCTTC,CSVPSGRGEGFF
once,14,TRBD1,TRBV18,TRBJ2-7,TGTGCCAGCTCACTTACAGGGGGAATTTACGAGCAGTACTTC,CASSLTGGIYEQYF
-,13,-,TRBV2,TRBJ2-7,TGTGCCAGCCGTAGGAATGGGGGGGCCGAGCAGTACTTC,CASRRNGGAEQYF
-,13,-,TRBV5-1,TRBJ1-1,TGCGCCAGCAGCTTGGTGAGAAACACTGAAGCTTTCTTT,CASSLVRNTEAFF
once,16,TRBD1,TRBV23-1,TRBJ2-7,TGCGCCAGCAGTCGCACGCCGGGACAGACTTCCTACGAGCAGTACTTC,CASSRTPGQTSYEQYF
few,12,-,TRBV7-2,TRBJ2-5,TGTGCCAGCAGCCCCCTTGTCGAGACCCAGTACTTC,CASSPLVETQYF
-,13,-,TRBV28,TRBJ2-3,TGTGCCAGCAGTACCCATATCCGGGATACGCAGTATTTT,CASSTHIRDTQYF
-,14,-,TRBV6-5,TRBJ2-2,TGTGCCAGCAGCCAAACTAGGAACACCGGGGAGCTGTTTTTT,CASSQTRNTGELFF
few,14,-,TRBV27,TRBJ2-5,TGTGCCAGCAGACTTGAGGTTCGCGGAGAGACCCAGTACTTC,CASRLEVRGETQYF
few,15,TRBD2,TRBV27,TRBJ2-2,TGTGCCAGCAACCCTACTAGCGGGGGGATCGGGGAGCTGTTTTTT,CASNPTSGGIGELFF
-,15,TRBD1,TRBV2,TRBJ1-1,TGTGCCAGCAGTGCCACAGGGGCCGGGGTTGCTGAAGCTTTCTTT,CASSATGAGVAEAFF
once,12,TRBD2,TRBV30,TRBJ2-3,TGTGCCTGGAGTGCGGGGGGAGATACGCAGTATTTT,CAWSAGGDTQYF